This TCR beta chain was documented in a study of response to subunit inactivated influenza vaccine. Study-wide points: Authors proposed each seasonal influenza vaccination draws in few new T cells.

A single record per CDR3 protein comes from TCRdb applying MiXCR to the RT-PCR reads. The profile shows roughly 540,000 distinct CDR3 sequences, roughly 25% of them singletons. Germline CDR1 reads MNHEY; CDR2 reads SVGAGI. The V end lost 2 bases, the J end lost 2 bases, and 12 bases lay between the germline ends. The CDR3 length is 15 residues. This clonotype was found a few times. The antigen remains undetermined. In addition, the sample was reused for a study of T cells expressing NK-cell markers. That work states: Scientists made TCR beta cDNA using 5'RACE template switching with UMIs. Sequenced donors, eight in total, included seven who were HCMV-seropositive and one who was seronegative.

This chain joins TRBV6-5 and TRBJ2-5; the D is unclear. The TCR was taken from a man aged 50-59 years who received an inactivated influenza vaccine. The sample consisted of CD4+ T cells sorted from PBMCs, taken approximately 13 days after vaccination. The CDR3 region is CASSYPQKLQETQYF. The CDR3, as DNA: TGTGCCAGCAGTTACCCCCAGAAACTTCAAGAGACCCAGTACTTC.